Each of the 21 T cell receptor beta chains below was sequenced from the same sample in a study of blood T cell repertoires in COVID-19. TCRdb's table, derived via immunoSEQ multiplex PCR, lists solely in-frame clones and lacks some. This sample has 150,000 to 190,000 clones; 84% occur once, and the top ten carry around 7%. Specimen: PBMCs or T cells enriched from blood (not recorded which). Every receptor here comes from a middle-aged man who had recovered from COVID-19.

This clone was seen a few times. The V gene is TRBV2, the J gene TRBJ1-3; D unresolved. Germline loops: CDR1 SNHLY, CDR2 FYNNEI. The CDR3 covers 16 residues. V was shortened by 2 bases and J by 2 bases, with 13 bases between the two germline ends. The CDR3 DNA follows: TGTGCCAGCAGTGAATCGGAGGGTAGCCCTGGAAACACCATATATTTT. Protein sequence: CASSESEGSPGNTIYF. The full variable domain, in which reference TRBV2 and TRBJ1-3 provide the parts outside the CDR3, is EPEVTQTPSHQVTQMGQEVILRCVPISNHLYFYWYRQILGQKVEFLVSFYNNEISEKSEIFDDQFSVERPDGSNFTLKIRSTKLEDSAMYFCASSESEGSPGNTIYFGEGSWLTVV.

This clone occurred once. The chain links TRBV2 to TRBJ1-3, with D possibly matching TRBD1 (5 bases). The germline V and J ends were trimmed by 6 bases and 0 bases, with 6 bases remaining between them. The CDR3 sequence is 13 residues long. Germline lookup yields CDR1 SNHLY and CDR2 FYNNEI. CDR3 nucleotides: TGTGCCAGCAGCGACAGCTCTGGAAACACCATATATTTT. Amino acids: CASSDSSGNTIYF.

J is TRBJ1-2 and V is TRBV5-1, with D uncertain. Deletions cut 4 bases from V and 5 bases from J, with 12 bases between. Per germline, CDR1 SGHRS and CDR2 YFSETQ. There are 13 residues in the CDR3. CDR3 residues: CASSGGEGYGYTF. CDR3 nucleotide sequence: TGCGCCAGCAGCGGCGGGGAAGGTTATGGCTACACCTTC.

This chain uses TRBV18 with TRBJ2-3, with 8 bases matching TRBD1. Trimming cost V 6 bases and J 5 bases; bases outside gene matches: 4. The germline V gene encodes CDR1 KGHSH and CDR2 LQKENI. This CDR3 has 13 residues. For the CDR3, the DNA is TGTGCCAGCTCGCACAGGGGGGTAGATACGCAGTATTTT. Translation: CASSHRGVDTQYF.

CDR3 residues: CASSFSSYNEQFF. CDR3 DNA: TGTGCCAGCAGTTTCTCGAGCTACAATGAGCAGTTCTTC. The rearrangement uses TRBV12-3 or TRBV12-4 and TRBJ2-1; D not certain. Trimming removed 3 bases at V and 3 bases at J, with 6 bases between. The CDR3 extends over 13 amino acids.

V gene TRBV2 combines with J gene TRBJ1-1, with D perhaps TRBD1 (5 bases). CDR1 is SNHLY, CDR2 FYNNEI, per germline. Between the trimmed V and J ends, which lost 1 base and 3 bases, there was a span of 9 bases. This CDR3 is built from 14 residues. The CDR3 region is CASSEGWGDTEAFF. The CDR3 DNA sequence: TGTGCCAGCAGTGAAGGATGGGGGGACACTGAAGCTTTCTTT.

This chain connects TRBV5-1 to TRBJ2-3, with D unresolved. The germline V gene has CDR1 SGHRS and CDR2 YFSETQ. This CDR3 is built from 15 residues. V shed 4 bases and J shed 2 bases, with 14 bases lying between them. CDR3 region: CASSRSRGPTDTQYF. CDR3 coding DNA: TGCGCCAGCAGCAGGTCTCGCGGCCCCACAGATACGCAGTATTTT. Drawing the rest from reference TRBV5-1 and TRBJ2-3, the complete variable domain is KAGVTQTPRYLIKTRGQQVTLSCSPISGHRSVSWYQQTPGQGLQFLFEYFSETQRNKGNFPGRFSGRQFSNSRSEMNVSTLELGDSALYLCASSRSRGPTDTQYFGPGTRLTVL.

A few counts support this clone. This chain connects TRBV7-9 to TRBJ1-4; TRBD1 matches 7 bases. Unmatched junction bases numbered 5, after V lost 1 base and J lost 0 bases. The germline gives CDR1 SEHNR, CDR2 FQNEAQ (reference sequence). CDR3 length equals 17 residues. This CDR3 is CASSLGQGVSTNEKLFF. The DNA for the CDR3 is TGTGCCAGCAGCTTAGGTCAGGGGGTCTCAACTAATGAAAAACTGTTTTTT.

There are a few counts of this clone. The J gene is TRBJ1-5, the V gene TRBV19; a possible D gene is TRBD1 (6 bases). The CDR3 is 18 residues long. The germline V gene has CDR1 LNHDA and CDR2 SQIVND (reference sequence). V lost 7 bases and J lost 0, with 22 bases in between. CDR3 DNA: TGTGCCAGTACTCGGGACACTTGGACCCAATATAGCAATCAGCCCCAGCATTTT. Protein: CASTRDTWTQYSNQPQHF.

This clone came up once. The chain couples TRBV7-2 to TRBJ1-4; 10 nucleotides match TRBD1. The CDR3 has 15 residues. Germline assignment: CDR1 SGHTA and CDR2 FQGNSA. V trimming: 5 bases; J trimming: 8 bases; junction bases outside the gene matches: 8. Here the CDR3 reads CASSQPGQGNEKLFF. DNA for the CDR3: TGTGCCAGCAGCCAACCGGGACAGGGGAACGAAAAACTGTTTTTT.

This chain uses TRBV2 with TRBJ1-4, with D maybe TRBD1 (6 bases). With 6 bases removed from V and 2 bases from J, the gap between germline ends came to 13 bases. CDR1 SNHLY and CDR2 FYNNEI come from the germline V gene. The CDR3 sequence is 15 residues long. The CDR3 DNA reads TGTGCCAGCAGGCTACAGGGCCCTACTAATGAAAAACTGTTTTTT. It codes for CASRLQGPTNEKLFF.

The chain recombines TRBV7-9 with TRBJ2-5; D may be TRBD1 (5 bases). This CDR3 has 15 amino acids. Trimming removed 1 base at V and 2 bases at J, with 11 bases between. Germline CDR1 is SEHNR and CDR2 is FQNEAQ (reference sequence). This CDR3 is CASSLGSGIQETQYF. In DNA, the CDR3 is TGTGCCAGCAGCTTAGGGTCAGGGATACAAGAGACCCAGTACTTC.

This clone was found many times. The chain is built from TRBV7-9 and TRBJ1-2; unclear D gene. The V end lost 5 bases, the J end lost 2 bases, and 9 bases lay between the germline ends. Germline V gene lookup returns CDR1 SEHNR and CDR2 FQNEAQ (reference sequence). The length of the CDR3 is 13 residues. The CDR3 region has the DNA TGTGCCAGCAGCCTTCTACAGAACTATGGCTACACCTTC. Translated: CASSLLQNYGYTF.

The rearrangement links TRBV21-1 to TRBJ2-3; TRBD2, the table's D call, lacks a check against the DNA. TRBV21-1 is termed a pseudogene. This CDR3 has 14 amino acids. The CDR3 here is CASPPGGWTDTQYF. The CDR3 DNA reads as TGTGCCAGCCCTCCGGGGGGCTGGACAGATACGCAGTATTTT.

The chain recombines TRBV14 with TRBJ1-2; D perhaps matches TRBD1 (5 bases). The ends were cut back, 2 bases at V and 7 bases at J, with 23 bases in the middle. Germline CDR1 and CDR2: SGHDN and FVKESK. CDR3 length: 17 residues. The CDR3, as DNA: TGTGCCAGCAGCCAAAAGAGGTTGGGGGAGGCTTATGGTGGCTACACCTTC. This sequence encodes CASSQKRLGEAYGGYTF.

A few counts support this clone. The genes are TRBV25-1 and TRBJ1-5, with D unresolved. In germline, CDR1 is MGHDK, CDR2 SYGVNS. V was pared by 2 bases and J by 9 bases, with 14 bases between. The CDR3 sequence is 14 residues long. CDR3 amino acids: CASSEGEGLSPQHF. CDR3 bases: TGTGCCAGCAGTGAAGGTGAGGGTCTCTCGCCCCAGCATTTT.

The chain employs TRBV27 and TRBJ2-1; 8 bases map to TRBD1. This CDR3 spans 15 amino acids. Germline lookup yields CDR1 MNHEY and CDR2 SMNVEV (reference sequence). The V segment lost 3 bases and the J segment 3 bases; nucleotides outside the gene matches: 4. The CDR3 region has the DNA TGTGCCAGCAGTTTGGCACAGGGGGGCTACAATGAGCAGTTCTTC. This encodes CASSLAQGGYNEQFF.

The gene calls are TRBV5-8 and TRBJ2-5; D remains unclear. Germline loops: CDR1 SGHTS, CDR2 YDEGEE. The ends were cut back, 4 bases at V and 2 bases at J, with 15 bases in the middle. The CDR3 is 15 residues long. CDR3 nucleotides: TGTGCCAGCAGCATTCCGACACTCGGACAAGAGACCCAGTACTTC. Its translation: CASSIPTLGQETQYF.

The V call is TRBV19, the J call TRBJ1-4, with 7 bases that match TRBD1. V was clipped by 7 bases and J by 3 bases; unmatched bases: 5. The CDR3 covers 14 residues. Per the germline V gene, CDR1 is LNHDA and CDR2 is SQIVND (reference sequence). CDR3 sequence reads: CASTPGQANEKLFF. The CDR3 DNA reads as TGTGCCAGTACTCCCGGACAGGCTAATGAAAAACTGTTTTTT. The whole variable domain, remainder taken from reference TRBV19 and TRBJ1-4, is DGGITQSPKYLFRKEGQNVTLSCEQNLNHDAMYWYRQDPGQGLRLIYYSQIVNDFQKGDIAEGYSVSREKKESFPLTVTSAQKNPTAFYLCASTPGQANEKLFFGSGTQLSVL.

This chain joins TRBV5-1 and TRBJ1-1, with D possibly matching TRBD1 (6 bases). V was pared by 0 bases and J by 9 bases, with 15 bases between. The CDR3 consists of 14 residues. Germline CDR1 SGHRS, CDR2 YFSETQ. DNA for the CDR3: TGCGCCAGCAGCTTGGACCCCGCCAGGGGTAAAGCTTTCTTT. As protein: CASSLDPARGKAFF.

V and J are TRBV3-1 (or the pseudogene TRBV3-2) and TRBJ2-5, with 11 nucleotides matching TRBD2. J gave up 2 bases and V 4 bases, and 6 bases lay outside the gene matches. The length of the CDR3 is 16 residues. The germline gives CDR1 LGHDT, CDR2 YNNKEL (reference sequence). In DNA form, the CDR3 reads TGTGCCAGCAGCCCGGGGACTAGCGGCGCTCAAGAGACCCAGTACTTC. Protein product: CASSPGTSGAQETQYF.